This is a list of T cell receptor beta chains from one sample in a study of Graves' ophthalmopathy and Graves' hyperthyroidism. Each CDR3 protein gets one entry after TCRdb re-called the multiplex PCR reads with MiXCR. The data show about 400,000 distinct CDR3 sequences, with around 19% seen just once and around 1.6% held by the top ten. What was sequenced was peripheral blood. The source of these receptors is a woman aged 18-29 years with Graves' ophthalmopathy. Both conserved end residues are part of each CDR3. D genes are given only for firm matches. Size is stated for part of the rows, as once, few or many counts, or as a class when the clone is expanded.

few,TRBJ2-7,TRBV6-1,TRBD1,CASSEGDRVISYEQYF,TGTGCCAGCAGTGAGGGGGACAGGGTGATTTCCTACGAGCAGTACTTC
many,TRBJ1-5,TRBV7-2,NA,CASSLKFGQPQHF,TGTGCCAGCAGCTTGAAGTTCGGTCAGCCCCAGCATTTT
many,TRBJ2-2,TRBV6-1,NA,CASSDQLELFF,TGTGCCAGCAGTGACCAATTAGAGCTGTTTTTT
many,TRBJ2-5,TRBV4-3,TRBD2,CASSQGWRGTETQYF,TGCGCCAGCAGCCAAGGATGGCGGGGGACAGAGACCCAGTACTTC
many,TRBJ2-5,TRBV9,NA,CASSVATGLDLWAETQYF,TGTGCCAGCAGCGTAGCTACAGGGTTGGATCTGTGGGCAGAGACCCAGTACTTC
NA,TRBJ2-7,TRBV6-5,TRBD2,CASSYLGSGEISYEQYF,TGTGCCAGCAGTTACCTTGGTAGCGGGGAAATCTCCTACGAGCAGTACTTC
few,TRBJ1-5,TRBV2,NA,CASTEQGANQPQHF,TGTGCCAGCACGGAGCAGGGAGCCAATCAGCCCCAGCATTTT
once,TRBJ1-1,TRBV12-3/TRBV12-4,TRBD1,CASSRTGGVTEAFF,TGTGCCAGCAGCCGGACAGGCGGGGTCACTGAAGCTTTCTTT
many,TRBJ1-1,TRBV7-8,NA,CASTLIGLNTEAFF,TGTGCCAGCACCTTAATCGGCCTGAACACTGAAGCTTTCTTT
many,TRBJ2-5,TRBV12-3/TRBV12-4,NA,CASALGQETQYF,TGTGCCAGCGCCCTCGGTCAAGAGACCCAGTACTTC
NA,TRBJ2-5,TRBV10-3,NA,CAIGEETQYF,TGTGCCATCGGCGAAGAGACCCAGTACTTC
many,TRBJ2-5,TRBV20-1,NA,CSASTGNPTETQYF,TGCAGTGCTTCCACCGGGAACCCCACAGAGACCCAGTACTTC
many,TRBJ2-7,TRBV27,NA,CASSSQGPYEQYF,TGTGCCAGCAGTTCGCAGGGGCCCTACGAGCAGTACTTC
many,TRBJ1-1,TRBV29-1,NA,CSVEGSNTEAFF,TGCAGCGTTGAAGGGTCGAACACTGAAGCTTTCTTT
many,TRBJ2-7,TRBV20-1,TRBD2,CSASWGLSYEQYF,TGCAGTGCTAGTTGGGGACTAAGCTACGAGCAGTACTTC
NA,TRBJ2-6,TRBV11-1,TRBD2,CASSPASGERSGANVLTF,TGTGCCAGCAGCCCTGCTAGCGGGGAACGCTCTGGGGCCAACGTCCTGACTTTC
many,TRBJ1-5,TRBV6-5,TRBD1,CASSSGTASNQPQHF,TGTGCCAGCAGTTCCGGGACAGCTAGCAATCAGCCCCAGCATTTT
many,TRBJ2-4,TRBV6-2/TRBV6-3,NA,CASSHHRVAAKNIQYF,TGTGCCAGCAGTCATCACAGGGTGGCAGCCAAAAACATTCAGTACTTC
many,TRBJ1-6,TRBV27,NA,CASSSASTGERNSPLHF,TGTGCCAGCAGTTCCGCTTCTACAGGCGAGCGAAATTCACCCCTCCACTTT
NA,TRBJ1-3,TRBV11-2,NA,CASSIDGNTIYF,TGTGCCAGCAGCATAGATGGAAACACCATATATTTT
many,TRBJ1-1,TRBV10-3,TRBD1,CAISGRGQGAIEAFF,TGTGCCATCAGTGGAAGAGGACAGGGGGCAATTGAAGCTTTCTTT
many,TRBJ1-2,TRBV30,NA,CAWNAGAGVYGYTF,TGTGCCTGGAATGCAGGGGCGGGAGTTTATGGCTACACCTTC
many,TRBJ1-5,TRBV11-2,NA,CASSLGGYGGLQPQHF,TGTGCCAGCAGCTTAGGAGGGTATGGGGGCCTTCAGCCCCAGCATTTT
many,TRBJ1-1,TRBV12-3/TRBV12-4,NA,CASSFRGAEAFF,TGTGCCAGCAGTTTCAGGGGAGCTGAAGCTTTCTTT
many,TRBJ2-7,TRBV6-2/TRBV6-3,TRBD1,CASSSGTAPYEQYF,TGTGCCAGCAGTTCAGGGACAGCCCCCTACGAGCAGTACTTC
many,TRBJ2-7,TRBV6-5,TRBD1,CASSYEGQGNSEQYF,TGTGCCAGCAGTTACGAGGGACAGGGAAATTCCGAGCAGTACTTC
many,TRBJ1-3,TRBV28,NA,CASRTEEPGNTIYF,TGTGCCAGCAGGACCGAAGAGCCTGGAAACACCATATATTTT
many,TRBJ1-5,TRBV20-1,NA,CSARQSGNQPQHF,TGCAGTGCTAGACAGTCGGGCAATCAGCCCCAGCATTTT
many,TRBJ2-7,TRBV2,NA,CASSHGTGNYEQYF,TGTGCCAGCAGCCACGGGACGGGTAACTACGAGCAGTACTTC
many,TRBJ2-2,TRBV19,NA,CASSIPGYTGELFF,TGTGCCAGTAGTATTCCAGGGTACACCGGGGAGCTGTTTTTT
many,TRBJ2-7,TRBV6-5,NA,CASSRDTSNPYEQYF,TGTGCCAGCAGCCGCGACACCTCCAATCCCTACGAGCAGTACTTC
many,TRBJ1-6,TRBV20-1,NA,CSARDDYNSPLHF,TGCAGTGCTAGGGACGACTATAATTCACCCCTCCACTTT
many,TRBJ2-5,TRBV7-2,TRBD2,CASSLPWGWRGGQETQYF,TGTGCCAGCAGCCTCCCCTGGGGGTGGCGGGGGGGCCAAGAGACCCAGTACTTC
many,TRBJ2-2,TRBV6-1,NA,CASSEDIGRTGELFF,TGTGCCAGCAGTGAGGACATCGGACGGACCGGGGAGCTGTTTTTT
NA,TRBJ2-7,TRBV6-1,NA,CASWLGGVPSYEQYF,TGTGCCAGCTGGCTCGGGGGAGTCCCCTCCTACGAGCAGTACTTC
NA,TRBJ1-5,TRBV15,TRBD1,CATSRDYQGAQPQHF,TGTGCCACCAGCAGAGATTATCAGGGGGCTCAGCCCCAGCATTTT
NA,TRBJ2-5,TRBV11-2,NA,CASSPPGVGSIETQYF,TGTGCCAGCAGCCCGCCGGGGGTGGGGTCGATAGAGACCCAGTACTTC
NA,TRBJ1-6,TRBV2,NA,CASSEGRRPNSPLHF,TGTGCCAGCAGTGAGGGTCGGCGGCCAAATTCACCCCTCCACTTT
NA,TRBJ1-6,TRBV7-8,NA,CASSLASRIPRSSYNSPLHF,TGTGCCAGCAGCTTAGCCTCAAGGATACCAAGGAGCTCCTATAATTCACCCCTCCACTTT
NA,TRBJ2-7,TRBV6-5,TRBD2,CASSYSFPSGPYEQYF,TGTGCCAGCAGTTACTCGTTTCCTAGCGGACCCTACGAGCAGTACTTC
many,TRBJ1-4,TRBV11-2,NA,CASSLVTGPEKLFF,TGTGCCAGCAGCTTAGTGACAGGACCTGAAAAACTGTTTTTT
many,TRBJ2-7,TRBV6-2/TRBV6-3,TRBD2,CASSLTAAGRQLVQQYF,TGTGCCAGCAGCCTAACCGCAGCGGGACGGCAGTTAGTCCAGCAGTACTTC
many,TRBJ2-6,TRBV6-2/TRBV6-3,NA,CASRAQAGANVLTF,TGTGCCAGCAGGGCGCAAGCTGGGGCCAACGTCCTGACTTTC
few,TRBJ2-2,TRBV6-2/TRBV6-3,NA,CASSLQMNTGELFF,TGTGCCAGCAGTCTCCAGATGAACACCGGGGAGCTGTTTTTT
many,TRBJ1-1,TRBV15,NA,CATSRGVVNTEAFF,TGTGCCACCAGCAGGGGGGTGGTCAACACTGAAGCTTTCTTT
many,TRBJ2-7,TRBV6-5,NA,CASSYLWGDEQYF,TGTGCCAGCAGTTACTTATGGGGTGACGAGCAGTACTTC